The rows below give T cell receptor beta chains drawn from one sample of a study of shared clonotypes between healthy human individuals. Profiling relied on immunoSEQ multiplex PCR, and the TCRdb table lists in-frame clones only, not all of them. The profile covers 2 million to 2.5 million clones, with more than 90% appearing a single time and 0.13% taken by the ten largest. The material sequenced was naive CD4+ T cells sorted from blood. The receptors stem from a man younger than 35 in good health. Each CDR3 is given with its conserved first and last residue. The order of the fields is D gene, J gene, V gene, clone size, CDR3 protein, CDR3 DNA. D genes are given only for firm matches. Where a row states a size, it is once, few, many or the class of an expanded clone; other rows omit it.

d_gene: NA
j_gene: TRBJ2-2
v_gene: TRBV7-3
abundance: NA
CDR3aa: CASSPGFGTGELFF
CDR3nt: TGTGCCAGCAGCCCGGGCTTCGGGACCGGGGAGCTGTTTTTT

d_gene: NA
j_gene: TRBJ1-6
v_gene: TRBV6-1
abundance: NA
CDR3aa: CATLRGLDSPLHF
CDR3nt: TGTGCCACCCTGAGGGGATTAGATTCACCCCTCCACTTT

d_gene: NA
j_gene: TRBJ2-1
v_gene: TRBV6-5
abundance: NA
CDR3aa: CASSYGLSEQFF
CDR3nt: TGTGCCAGCAGTTACGGTCTCAGTGAGCAGTTCTTC

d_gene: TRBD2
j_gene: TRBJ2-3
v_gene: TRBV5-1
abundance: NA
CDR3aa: CASTSSGRTDTQYF
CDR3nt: TGCGCCAGCACATCTAGCGGACGCACAGATACGCAGTATTTT

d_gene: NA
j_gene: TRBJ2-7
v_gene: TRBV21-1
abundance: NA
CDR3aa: CASSKADDRTPYEQYF
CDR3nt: TGTGCCAGCAGCAAAGCCGACGACAGGACCCCCTACGAGCAGTACTTC

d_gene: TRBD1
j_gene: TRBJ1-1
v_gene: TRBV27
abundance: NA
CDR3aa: CASSPDRGRITEAFF
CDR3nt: TGTGCCAGCAGCCCCGACAGGGGGCGCATCACTGAAGCTTTCTTT

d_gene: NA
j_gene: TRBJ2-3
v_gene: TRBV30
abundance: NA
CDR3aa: CAWSEGLPTDTQYF
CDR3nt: TGTGCCTGGAGTGAGGGCTTACCGACAGATACGCAGTATTTT

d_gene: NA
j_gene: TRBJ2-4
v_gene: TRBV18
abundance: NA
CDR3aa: CASSRLGVYGDIQYF
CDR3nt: TGTGCCAGCTCACGCCTGGGAGTCTACGGGGACATTCAGTACTTC

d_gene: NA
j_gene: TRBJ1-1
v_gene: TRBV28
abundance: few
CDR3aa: CASRVNTEAFF
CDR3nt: TGTGCCAGCAGGGTGAACACTGAAGCTTTCTTT

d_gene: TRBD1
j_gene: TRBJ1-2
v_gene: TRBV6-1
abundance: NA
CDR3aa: CASSEGQGALNYGYTF
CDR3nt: TGTGCCAGCAGTGAGGGACAGGGGGCGCTTAACTATGGCTACACCTTC

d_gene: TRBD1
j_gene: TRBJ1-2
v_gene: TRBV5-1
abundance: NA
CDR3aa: CASSFSGTGGSRDGYTF
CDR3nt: TGCGCCAGCAGCTTCTCCGGGACAGGGGGTTCAAGGGATGGCTACACCTTC

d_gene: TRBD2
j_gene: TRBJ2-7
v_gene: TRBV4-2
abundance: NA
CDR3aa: CASSQDGGGTIYEQYF
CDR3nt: TGTGCCAGCAGCCAAGATGGGGGGGGGACCATCTACGAGCAGTACTTC

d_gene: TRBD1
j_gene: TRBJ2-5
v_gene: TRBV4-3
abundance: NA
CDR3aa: CASSQLAGPGQPKTQYF
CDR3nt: TGCGCCAGCAGCCAACTCGCAGGGCCGGGACAGCCGAAGACCCAGTACTTC

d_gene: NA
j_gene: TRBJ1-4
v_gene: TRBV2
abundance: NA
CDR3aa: CASSYGAGEKLFF
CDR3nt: TGTGCCAGCAGCTACGGAGCGGGTGAAAAACTGTTTTTT

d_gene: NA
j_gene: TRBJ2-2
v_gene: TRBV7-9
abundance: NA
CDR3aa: CASSQLWQTGELFF
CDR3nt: TGTGCCAGCAGTCAACTCTGGCAAACCGGGGAGCTGTTTTTT